This T cell receptor (beta chain) appears in the sequencing data of a study of blood T cell repertoires in COVID-19. Study-level background: Both acute and convalescent COVID-19 samples were obtained from the United States, Italy and Spain. Sample material is recorded as cDNA or gDNA derived from T cells, B-cell-depleted T cells, or PBMCs.

The method was immunoSEQ multiplex PCR; TCRdb's version includes in-frame clones alone and lacks a portion of them. The sample shows about 170,000 clones, roughly 85% of them seen only once. V dropped 5 bases and J dropped 1; count of bases not matched to a gene: 10. Germline V lookup: CDR1 SEHNR, CDR2 FQNEAQ (reference sequence). The CDR3 is 17 amino acids. V and J are TRBV7-9 and TRBJ2-1; TRBD2 agrees at 8 bases. Sequenced sample: peripheral blood. The origin of this receptor is a woman at least 80 years old with active or convalescent COVID-19. As DNA, the CDR3 is TGTGCCAGCAGCCCTAAACTCCGACTAGCGTCCTACAATGAGCAGTTCTTC. Amino acids: CASSPKLRLASYNEQFF.